This is a list of T cell receptor beta chains from one sample in a study of ipilimumab plus nivolumab after autologous stem cell transplantation. Using immunoSEQ multiplex PCR, the repertoire was profiled, and TCRdb retains in-frame clones only, with some absent. This table has 37,000 or so clones, nearly 95% appearing once. The sequencing used PBMCs, collected in a trial of ipilimumab plus nivolumab as post-transplant consolidation. Receptors originate from a male donor with multiple myeloma. Each CDR3 is given with its conserved first and last residue. D genes are given only for firm matches. Some rows have no size entry. The others give once, few or many, or a class for an expanded clone.

v_call,d_call,cdr3_length,clone_size,j_call,cdr3_aa,cdr3_nt
TRBV18,-,15,-,TRBJ1-1,CASSPMGVHRVEAFF,TGTGCCAGCTCACCGATGGGGGTACACCGGGTCGAAGCTTTCTTT
TRBV7-3,TRBD2,13,-,TRBJ2-2,CASSLERGGELFF,TGTGCCAGCAGCTTAGAGCGGGGCGGGGAGCTGTTTTTT
TRBV5-5,TRBD1,16,-,TRBJ2-2,CASSDPTGWGTGELFF,TGTGCCAGCAGCGACCCGACAGGGTGGGGCACCGGGGAGCTGTTTTTT
TRBV7-2,TRBD2,16,-,TRBJ2-1,CASSEGPVAGGNEQFF,TGTGCCAGCAGCGAGGGACCAGTAGCGGGAGGGAATGAGCAGTTCTTC
TRBV4-2,-,16,-,TRBJ2-2,CASSHRLPSNTGELFF,TGTGCCAGCAGCCATCGGCTACCATCGAACACCGGGGAGCTGTTTTTT
TRBV5-5,TRBD2,17,-,TRBJ2-7,CASSLGLAGEASYEQYF,TGTGCCAGCAGCTTGGGACTAGCGGGAGAGGCATCCTACGAGCAGTACTTC
TRBV6-6,TRBD2,16,once,TRBJ2-3,CASSYGTSGSTDTQYF,TGTGCCAGCAGTTACGGGACTAGCGGGAGCACAGATACGCAGTATTTT
TRBV5-1,TRBD1,18,-,TRBJ1-1,CASRSRQGAYRMNTEAFF,TGCGCCAGCAGATCCAGACAGGGGGCATACCGCATGAACACTGAAGCTTTCTTT
TRBV6-6,-,13,-,TRBJ2-1,CASSRGAYNEQFF,TGTGCCAGCAGTAGGGGGGCCTACAATGAGCAGTTCTTC
TRBV28,TRBD2,15,-,TRBJ2-7,CASSYRGLAGSEQYF,TGTGCCAGCAGTTATCGGGGACTAGCGGGTTCCGAGCAGTACTTC
TRBV7-3,-,15,-,TRBJ2-1,CASSPSLRGSSEQFF,TGTGCCAGCAGCCCTTCCCTCCGGGGGTCAAGTGAGCAGTTCTTC
TRBV19,-,15,-,TRBJ1-6,CASSTHRSYNSPLHF,TGTGCCAGTAGTACCCATCGCTCCTATAATTCACCCCTCCACTTT
TRBV7-2,TRBD2,14,-,TRBJ2-7,CASSHKRGLGEQYF,TGTGCCAGCAGCCATAAGCGGGGGCTCGGCGAGCAGTACTTC
TRBV12-5,TRBD2,16,few,TRBJ2-3,CASGYGHLAGADTQYF,TGTGCTAGTGGTTATGGTCACCTAGCGGGCGCAGATACGCAGTATTTT
TRBV10-3,TRBD1,13,once,TRBJ1-2,CAISTGGNYGYTF,TGTGCCATCAGCACAGGGGGCAACTATGGCTACACCTTC
TRBV2,TRBD1,15,once,TRBJ1-1,CASRGGQGMWTEAFF,TGTGCCAGCAGGGGCGGACAGGGGATGTGGACTGAAGCTTTCTTT
TRBV9,-,15,-,TRBJ2-7,CASSVGLGGSYEQYF,TGTGCCAGCAGCGTAGGGTTGGGAGGCTCCTACGAGCAGTACTTC
TRBV19,-,15,-,TRBJ2-2,CASSIVGSRTGELFF,TGTGCCAGTAGTATTGTGGGAAGTCGGACCGGGGAGCTGTTTTTT
TRBV28,TRBD2,15,-,TRBJ2-7,CASSPVGRESYEQYF,TGTGCCAGCAGCCCAGTTGGGCGGGAGTCCTACGAGCAGTACTTC
TRBV4-3,-,13,-,TRBJ1-1,CASSEDLNTEAFF,TGCGCCAGCAGCGAAGATCTCAACACTGAAGCTTTCTTT
TRBV7-2,-,14,-,TRBJ2-5,CASSLTGAVETQYF,TGTGCCAGCAGCTTGACGGGAGCGGTGGAGACCCAGTACTTC
TRBV5-1,-,14,-,TRBJ1-2,CASSLETGTYGYTF,TGCGCCAGCAGCTTGGAGACAGGCACCTATGGCTACACCTTC
TRBV18,-,14,-,TRBJ1-1,CASSPGVLNTEAFF,TGTGCCAGCTCACCAGGGGTTCTGAACACTGAAGCTTTCTTT
TRBV6-6,-,14,-,TRBJ2-2,CASSRDPNTGELFF,TGTGCCAGCAGTCGGGACCCGAACACCGGGGAGCTGTTTTTT
TRBV7-2,-,15,once,TRBJ1-6,CASSLGWRDNSPLHF,TGTGCCAGCAGCTTAGGATGGAGAGATAATTCACCCCTCCACTTT
TRBV7-2,TRBD1,15,-,TRBJ1-2,CASSPRDRAVYGYTF,TGTGCCAGCAGCCCCCGGGACAGGGCCGTCTATGGCTACACCTTC
TRBV18,-,16,-,TRBJ2-2,CASSGGRPENTGELFF,TGTGCCAGCTCAGGAGGAAGACCCGAGAACACCGGGGAGCTGTTTTTT
TRBV5-1,-,13,-,TRBJ2-7,CASSLDRLYEQYF,TGCGCCAGCAGCTTGGACAGACTTTACGAGCAGTACTTC
TRBV7-3,-,17,-,TRBJ2-5,CASSLTGGRAVQETQYF,TGTGCCAGCAGCTTAACGGGAGGCAGGGCCGTCCAAGAGACCCAGTACTTC
TRBV11-1,-,13,-,TRBJ2-5,CASSRDGQETQYF,TGTGCCAGCAGCCGGGACGGCCAAGAGACCCAGTACTTC
TRBV6-5,-,16,-,TRBJ1-1,CASSYSTGGMNTEAFF,TGTGCCAGCAGTTACTCGACGGGAGGAATGAACACTGAAGCTTTCTTT
TRBV5-4,-,17,-,TRBJ2-2,CASSSPDSIGDTGELFF,TGTGCCAGCAGCTCCCCGGACAGTATAGGTGACACCGGGGAGCTGTTTTTT
TRBV28,-,14,-,TRBJ2-7,CASSLPPEHYEQYF,TGTGCCAGCAGTTTGCCCCCAGAACACTACGAGCAGTACTTC
TRBV7-9,-,14,-,TRBJ1-4,CASRPRGPNEKLFF,TGTGCCAGCAGACCACGGGGGCCCAATGAAAAACTGTTTTTT
TRBV5-4,-,15,-,TRBJ1-1,CASSLPGALGTEAFF,TGTGCCAGCAGCTTGCCGGGGGCTTTAGGCACTGAAGCTTTCTTT
TRBV7-2,-,13,-,TRBJ1-6,CASSLERGSPLHF,TGTGCCAGCAGCTTAGAGCGGGGTTCACCCCTCCACTTT
TRBV7-8,-,14,once,TRBJ1-3,CASSPGQYGNTIYF,TGTGCCAGCAGCCCCGGACAGTATGGAAACACCATATATTTT
TRBV18,-,15,-,TRBJ1-3,CASSSGHPSGNTIYF,TGTGCCAGCTCATCGGGACATCCCTCTGGAAACACCATATATTTT
TRBV4-3,TRBD1,16,-,TRBJ2-7,CASSQGPRQGSYEQYF,TGCGCCAGCAGCCAAGGCCCTAGACAGGGGTCCTACGAGCAGTACTTC
TRBV5-4,-,15,-,TRBJ1-1,CASSLPGGLGAEAFF,TGTGCCAGCAGCCTCCCGGGAGGTCTAGGGGCTGAAGCTTTCTTT
TRBV11-1,TRBD2,14,-,TRBJ2-7,CASSRLAGGYEQYF,TGTGCCAGCAGCCGTCTAGCGGGAGGCTACGAGCAGTACTTC
TRBV6-1,TRBD2,14,-,TRBJ2-1,CASSEVAGYNEQFF,TGTGCCAGCAGTGAGGTAGCGGGGTACAATGAGCAGTTCTTC
TRBV5-1,TRBD2,15,-,TRBJ2-5,CASSQRGGTQETQYF,TGCGCCAGCAGCCAACGGGGGGGGACGCAAGAGACCCAGTACTTC
TRBV19,-,16,-,TRBJ2-3,CASSSRDSGGTDTQYF,TGTGCCAGTAGTAGTAGGGATTCAGGGGGCACAGATACGCAGTATTTT
TRBV5-4,-,14,once,TRBJ2-1,CASSLSQEYNEQFF,TGTGCCAGCAGCTTGTCCCAGGAGTACAATGAGCAGTTCTTC
TRBV5-4,TRBD2,16,-,TRBJ2-5,CASSLDVAGTVETQYF,TGTGCCAGCAGCTTGGATGTAGCGGGGACGGTAGAGACCCAGTACTTC